A selection of T cell receptor beta chains follows, all from one sample in a study of neurological immune-mediated disorders. Using its own MiXCR run on the 5' RACE reads, TCRdb lists one record per CDR3 protein. Found here are tens of thousands of distinct CDR3 sequences, 9.5% to 12% of them singletons; the top ten hold 6.5% to 8.5%. The material sequenced was PBMCs. Every receptor here comes from a male donor with HTLV-1-associated myelopathy (HAM/TSP). The CDR3 runs from the conserved cysteine through the conserved F or W. A D gene is named only where the DNA matches it firmly. Part of the rows lack a size; the others show once, few, many or a class for expanded clones.

CDR3 length: 16
V gene: TRBV5-1
D gene: NA
clone size: many
J gene: TRBJ2-3
CDR3 protein: CASSPVEGVNTDTQYF
CDR3 DNA: TGCGCCAGCAGCCCGGTGGAGGGGGTAAACACAGATACGCAGTATTTT

CDR3 length: 15
V gene: TRBV20-1
D gene: NA
clone size: many
J gene: TRBJ2-5
CDR3 protein: CSARVGQEPSGTQYF
CDR3 DNA: TGCAGTGCTAGAGTGGGCCAGGAGCCAAGCGGGACCCAGTACTTC

CDR3 length: 13
V gene: TRBV7-2
D gene: NA
clone size: NA
J gene: TRBJ2-5
CDR3 protein: CASSLARGETQYF
CDR3 DNA: TGTGCCAGCAGCTTGGCCAGGGGAGAGACCCAGTACTTC

CDR3 length: 14
V gene: TRBV7-9
D gene: NA
clone size: many
J gene: TRBJ2-7
CDR3 protein: CASSAWTGSYEQYF
CDR3 DNA: TGTGCCAGCAGCGCCTGGACGGGATCCTACGAGCAGTACTTC

CDR3 length: 15
V gene: TRBV7-8
D gene: TRBD1
clone size: many
J gene: TRBJ1-1
CDR3 protein: CASSGQGALNTEAFF
CDR3 DNA: TGTGCCAGCAGCGGACAGGGGGCACTGAACACTGAAGCTTTCTTT

CDR3 length: 15
V gene: TRBV20-1
D gene: NA
clone size: many
J gene: TRBJ1-1
CDR3 protein: CSARVEGRVGTEAFF
CDR3 DNA: TGCAGTGCTAGAGTGGAGGGCAGGGTGGGGACTGAAGCTTTCTTT

CDR3 length: 11
V gene: TRBV7-2
D gene: NA
clone size: many
J gene: TRBJ2-7
CDR3 protein: CASSPSYEQYF
CDR3 DNA: TGTGCCAGCAGCCCTAGCTACGAGCAGTACTTC

CDR3 length: 15
V gene: TRBV6-5
D gene: NA
clone size: many
J gene: TRBJ1-5
CDR3 protein: CASKSRVGFNQPQHF
CDR3 DNA: TGTGCCAGCAAATCCCGGGTCGGGTTCAATCAGCCCCAGCATTTT

CDR3 length: 15
V gene: TRBV10-3
D gene: NA
clone size: many
J gene: TRBJ2-5
CDR3 protein: CAISESPGQTETQYF
CDR3 DNA: TGTGCCATCAGTGAGTCGCCAGGGCAGACAGAGACCCAGTACTTC

CDR3 length: 15
V gene: TRBV5-1
D gene: NA
clone size: NA
J gene: TRBJ2-3
CDR3 protein: CASSRTPEETDTQYF
CDR3 DNA: TGCGCCAGCAGCCGGACACCAGAAGAAACAGATACGCAGTATTTT

CDR3 length: 14
V gene: TRBV21-1
D gene: NA
clone size: many
J gene: TRBJ1-2
CDR3 protein: CASSKVYYGGGYTF
CDR3 DNA: TGTGCCAGCAGCAAAGTCTATTATGGGGGTGGCTACACCTTC

CDR3 length: 15
V gene: TRBV5-1
D gene: TRBD2
clone size: many
J gene: TRBJ2-5
CDR3 protein: CASSLDPGGLETQYF
CDR3 DNA: TGCGCCAGCAGCTTGGATCCGGGGGGGCTAGAGACCCAGTACTTC

CDR3 length: 13
V gene: TRBV12-3/TRBV12-4
D gene: NA
clone size: many
J gene: TRBJ1-3
CDR3 protein: CASSFQGGNTIYF
CDR3 DNA: TGTGCCAGCAGTTTCCAAGGCGGAAACACCATATATTTT

CDR3 length: 13
V gene: TRBV29-1
D gene: NA
clone size: NA
J gene: TRBJ2-7
CDR3 protein: CRVSSGTPYEQYF
CDR3 DNA: TGCAGAGTCTCATCTGGGACACCATACGAGCAGTACTTC

CDR3 length: 14
V gene: TRBV9
D gene: NA
clone size: many
J gene: TRBJ2-3
CDR3 protein: CASSVTSFTDTQYF
CDR3 DNA: TGTGCCAGCAGCGTAACTTCTTTCACAGATACGCAGTATTTT